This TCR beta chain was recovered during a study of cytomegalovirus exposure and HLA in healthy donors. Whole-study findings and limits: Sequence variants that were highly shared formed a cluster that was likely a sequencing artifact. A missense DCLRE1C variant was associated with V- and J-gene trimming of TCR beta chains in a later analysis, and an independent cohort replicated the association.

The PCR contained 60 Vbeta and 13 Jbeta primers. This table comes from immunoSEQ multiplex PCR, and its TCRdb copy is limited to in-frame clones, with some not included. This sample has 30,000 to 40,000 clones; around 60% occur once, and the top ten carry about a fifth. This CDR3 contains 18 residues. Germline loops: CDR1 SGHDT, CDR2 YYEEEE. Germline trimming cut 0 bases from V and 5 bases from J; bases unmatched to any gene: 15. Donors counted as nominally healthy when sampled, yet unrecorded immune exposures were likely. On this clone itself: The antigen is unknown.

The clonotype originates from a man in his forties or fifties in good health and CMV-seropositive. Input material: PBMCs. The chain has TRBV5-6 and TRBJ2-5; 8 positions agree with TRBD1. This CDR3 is CASSLGWTEGQGIETQYF. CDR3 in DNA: TGTGCCAGCAGCTTGGGCTGGACAGAAGGACAGGGTATTGAGACCCAGTACTTC. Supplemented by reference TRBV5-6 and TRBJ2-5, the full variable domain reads DAGVTQSPTHLIKTRGQQVTLRCSPKSGHDTVSWYQQALGQGPQFIFQYYEEEERQRGNFPDRFSGHQFPNYSSELNVNALLLGDSALYLCASSLGWTEGQGIETQYFGPGTRLLVL.